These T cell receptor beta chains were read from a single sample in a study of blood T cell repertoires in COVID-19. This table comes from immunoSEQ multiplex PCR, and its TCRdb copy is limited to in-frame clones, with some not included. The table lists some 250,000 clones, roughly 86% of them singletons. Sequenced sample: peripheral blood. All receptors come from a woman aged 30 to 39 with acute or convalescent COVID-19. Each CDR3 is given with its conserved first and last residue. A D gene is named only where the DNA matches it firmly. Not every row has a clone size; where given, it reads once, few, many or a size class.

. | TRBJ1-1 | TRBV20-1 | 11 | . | CSARGGAEAFF | TGCAGTGCTAGGGGGGGGGCCGAAGCTTTCTTT
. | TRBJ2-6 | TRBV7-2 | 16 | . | CASSLFGGSGANVLTF | TGTGCCAGCAGCTTATTCGGGGGCTCTGGGGCCAACGTCCTGACTTTC
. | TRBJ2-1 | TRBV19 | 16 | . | CASSSHPGRALDEQFF | TGTGCCAGTAGTTCCCATCCTGGGCGGGCATTGGATGAGCAGTTCTTC
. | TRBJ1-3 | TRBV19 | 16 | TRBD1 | CASSSPRTGTGNTIYF | TGTGCCAGTAGTTCCCCCCGGACAGGGACCGGAAACACCATATATTTT
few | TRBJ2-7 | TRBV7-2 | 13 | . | CASSLYRFGEQYF | TGTGCCAGCAGCTTATACAGGTTCGGCGAGCAGTACTTC
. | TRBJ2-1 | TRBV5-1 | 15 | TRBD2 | CASSLTSGIYNEQFF | TGCGCCAGCAGCTTGACTAGCGGAATCTACAATGAGCAGTTCTTC
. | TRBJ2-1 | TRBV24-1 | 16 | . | CATSDASLDFPNEQFF | TGTGCCACCAGTGATGCTAGCCTAGACTTTCCGAATGAGCAGTTCTTC
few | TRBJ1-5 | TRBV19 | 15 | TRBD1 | CASRKPGQDNQPQHF | TGTGCCAGTAGAAAGCCGGGACAGGATAATCAGCCCCAGCATTTT
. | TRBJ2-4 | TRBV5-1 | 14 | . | CASSLRQGGNIQYF | TGCGCCAGCAGCCTACGACAGGGAGGAAACATTCAGTACTTC
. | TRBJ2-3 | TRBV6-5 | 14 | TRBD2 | CASSSRTSGDTQYF | TGTGCCAGCAGTTCCCGGACTAGCGGAGATACGCAGTATTTT
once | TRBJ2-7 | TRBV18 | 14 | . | CASSPGAFSYEQYF | TGTGCCAGCTCACCCGGAGCGTTTTCCTACGAGCAGTACTTC
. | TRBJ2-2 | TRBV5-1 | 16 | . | CASSRNNRQPTGELFF | TGCGCCAGCAGCCGTAATAACCGACAGCCCACCGGGGAGCTGTTTTTT
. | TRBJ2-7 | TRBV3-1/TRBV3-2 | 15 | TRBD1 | CASSQGRQGASEQYF | TGTGCCAGCAGCCAAGGCCGACAGGGGGCAAGCGAGCAGTACTTC
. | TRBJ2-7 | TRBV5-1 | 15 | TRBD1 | CASSSSGTGTHEQYF | TGCGCCAGCAGTTCGTCGGGGACAGGGACTCACGAGCAGTACTTC
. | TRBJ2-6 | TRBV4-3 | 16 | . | CASSQEGTAGANVLTF | TGCGCCAGCAGCCAAGAAGGGACTGCCGGGGCCAACGTCCTGACTTTC
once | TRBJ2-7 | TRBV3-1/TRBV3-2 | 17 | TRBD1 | CASSLRTGGQSSYEQYF | TGTGCCAGCAGCCTCCGGACAGGGGGTCAGAGCTCCTACGAGCAGTACTTC
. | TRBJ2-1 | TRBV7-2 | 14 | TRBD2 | CASSLLAGDNEQFF | TGTGCCAGCAGCTTACTAGCGGGAGACAATGAGCAGTTCTTC
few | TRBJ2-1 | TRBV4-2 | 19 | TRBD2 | CASSQDPVGLAGRNNEQFF | TGTGCCAGCAGCCAAGACCCCGTGGGACTAGCGGGGCGCAACAATGAGCAGTTCTTC
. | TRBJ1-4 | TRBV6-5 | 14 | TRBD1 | CASRKTGGNEKLFF | TGTGCCAGCAGAAAGACAGGGGGGAATGAAAAACTGTTTTTT
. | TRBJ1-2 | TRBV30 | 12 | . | CAWSETAYGYTF | TGTGCCTGGAGTGAGACAGCTTATGGCTACACCTTC
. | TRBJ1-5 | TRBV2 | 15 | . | CASSEVRASNQPQHF | TGTGCCAGCAGTGAAGTGAGGGCGAGCAATCAGCCCCAGCATTTT
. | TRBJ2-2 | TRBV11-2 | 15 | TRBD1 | CASSLGQGNTGELFF | TGTGCCAGCAGCTTAGGACAGGGGAACACCGGGGAGCTGTTTTTT
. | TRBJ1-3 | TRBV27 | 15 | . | CASSQDTTTGNTIYF | TGTGCCAGCAGTCAAGATACAACCACTGGAAACACCATATATTTT
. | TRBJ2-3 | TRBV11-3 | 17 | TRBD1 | CASSSYFRDRHTDTQYF | TGTGCCAGCAGCTCTTACTTCCGGGACAGACACACAGATACGCAGTATTTT
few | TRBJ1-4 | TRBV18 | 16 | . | CASSLAGTATNEKLFF | TGTGCCAGCTCCCTCGCCGGGACTGCAACTAATGAAAAACTGTTTTTT
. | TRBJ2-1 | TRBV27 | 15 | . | CASSLGGDPYNEQFF | TGTGCCAGCAGTTTAGGAGGGGACCCCTACAATGAGCAGTTCTTC
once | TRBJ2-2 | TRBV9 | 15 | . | CASSDISGATGELFF | TGTGCCAGCAGCGATATTTCCGGTGCCACCGGGGAGCTGTTTTTT
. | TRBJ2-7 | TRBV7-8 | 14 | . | CASSPARGPSEQYF | TGTGCCAGCAGCCCAGCCCGAGGGCCGAGCGAGCAGTACTTC
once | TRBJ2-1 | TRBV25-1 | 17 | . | CASSEFEGGGFYNEQFF | TGTGCCAGCAGTGAATTCGAGGGAGGGGGGTTCTACAATGAGCAGTTCTTC
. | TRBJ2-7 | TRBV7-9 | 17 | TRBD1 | CASSPRDSAKISPPNVF | TGTGCCAGCAGCCCCAGGGACAGTGCCAAAATTTCTCCTCCTAATGTCTTC
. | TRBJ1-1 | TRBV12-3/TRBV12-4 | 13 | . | CASSATGSSEAFF | TGTGCCAGCAGTGCGACAGGTTCTTCTGAAGCTTTCTTT
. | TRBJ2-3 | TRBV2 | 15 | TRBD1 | CASSHGQGNSDTQYF | TGTGCCAGCAGTCATGGACAGGGAAACTCAGATACGCAGTATTTT
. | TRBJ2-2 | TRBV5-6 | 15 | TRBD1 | CASRKDRVDTGELFF | TGTGCCAGCAGAAAGGACAGGGTCGACACCGGGGAGCTGTTTTTT
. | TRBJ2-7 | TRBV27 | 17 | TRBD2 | CASSFQGSGRSSYEQYF | TGTGCCAGCAGTTTCCAGGGTAGCGGGAGGTCCTCCTACGAGCAGTACTTC
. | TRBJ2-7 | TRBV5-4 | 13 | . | CASSLDPPREQYF | TGTGCCAGCAGCCTAGATCCCCCGCGGGAGCAGTACTTC
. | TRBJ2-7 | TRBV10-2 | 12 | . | CASSESAYEQYF | TGCGCCAGCAGTGAGTCAGCATACGAGCAGTACTTC
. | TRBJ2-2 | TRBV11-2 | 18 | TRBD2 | CASSSYRRSGRRTGELFF | TGTGCCAGCAGCTCTTACCGGAGGAGCGGGAGACGAACCGGGGAGCTGTTTTTT
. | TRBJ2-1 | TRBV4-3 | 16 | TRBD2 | CASSQDLAGGYNEQFF | TGCGCCAGCAGCCAAGATTTGGCGGGAGGATACAATGAGCAGTTCTTC
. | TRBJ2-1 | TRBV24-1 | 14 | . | CATSREAGYNEQFF | TGTGCCACCAGTAGGGAAGCAGGGTACAATGAGCAGTTCTTC
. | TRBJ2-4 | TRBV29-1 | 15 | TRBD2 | CSVEGTSGSRNIQYF | TGCAGCGTTGAAGGGACTAGCGGGAGTCGAAACATTCAGTACTTC
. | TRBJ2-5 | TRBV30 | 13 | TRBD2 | CATGTSGQETQYF | TGTGCCACCGGGACTAGCGGCCAAGAGACCCAGTACTTC